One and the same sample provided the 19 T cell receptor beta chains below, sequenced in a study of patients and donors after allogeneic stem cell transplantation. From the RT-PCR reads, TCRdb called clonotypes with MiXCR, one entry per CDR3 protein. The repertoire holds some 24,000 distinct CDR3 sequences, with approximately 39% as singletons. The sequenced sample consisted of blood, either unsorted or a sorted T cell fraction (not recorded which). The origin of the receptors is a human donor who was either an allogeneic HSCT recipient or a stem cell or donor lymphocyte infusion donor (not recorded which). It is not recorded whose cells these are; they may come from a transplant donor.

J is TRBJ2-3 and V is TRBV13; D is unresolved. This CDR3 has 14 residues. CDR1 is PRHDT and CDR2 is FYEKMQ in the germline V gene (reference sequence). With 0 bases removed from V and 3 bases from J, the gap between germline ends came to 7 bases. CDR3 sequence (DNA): TGTGCCAGCAGCTTAGGCCCCAAGACAGATACGCAGTATTTT. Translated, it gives CASSLGPKTDTQYF. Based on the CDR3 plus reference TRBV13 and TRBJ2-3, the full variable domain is AAGVIQSPRHLIKEKRETATLKCYPIPRHDTVYWYQQGPGQDPQFLISFYEKMQSDKGSIPDRFSAQQFSDYHSELNMSSLELGDSALYFCASSLGPKTDTQYFGPGTRLTVL.

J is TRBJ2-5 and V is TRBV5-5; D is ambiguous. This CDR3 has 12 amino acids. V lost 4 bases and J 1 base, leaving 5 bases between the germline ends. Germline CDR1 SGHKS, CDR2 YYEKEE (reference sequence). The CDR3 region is CASSLFQETQYF. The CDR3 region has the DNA TGTGCCAGCAGCCTCTTCCAAGAGACCCAGTACTTC.

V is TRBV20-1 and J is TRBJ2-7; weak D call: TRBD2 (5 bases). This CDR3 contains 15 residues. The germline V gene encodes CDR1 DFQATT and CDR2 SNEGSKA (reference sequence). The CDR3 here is CSKVRAEVLPYEQYF. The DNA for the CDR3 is TGCAGCAAGGTGAGGGCGGAGGTCTTACCCTACGAGCAGTACTTC.

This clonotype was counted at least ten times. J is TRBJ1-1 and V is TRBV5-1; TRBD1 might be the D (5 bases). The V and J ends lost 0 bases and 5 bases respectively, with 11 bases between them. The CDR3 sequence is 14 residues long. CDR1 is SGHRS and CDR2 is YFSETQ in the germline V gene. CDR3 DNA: TGCGCCAGCAGCTTGGATCTGGGGGGTACTGAAGCTTTCTTT. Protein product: CASSLDLGGTEAFF.

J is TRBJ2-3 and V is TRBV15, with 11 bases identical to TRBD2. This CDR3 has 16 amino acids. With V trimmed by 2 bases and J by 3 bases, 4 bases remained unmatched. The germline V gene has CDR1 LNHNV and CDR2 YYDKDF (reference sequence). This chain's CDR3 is CATSRSLAGGTDTQYF. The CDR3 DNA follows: TGTGCCACCAGCAGATCTCTAGCGGGGGGTACAGATACGCAGTATTTT.

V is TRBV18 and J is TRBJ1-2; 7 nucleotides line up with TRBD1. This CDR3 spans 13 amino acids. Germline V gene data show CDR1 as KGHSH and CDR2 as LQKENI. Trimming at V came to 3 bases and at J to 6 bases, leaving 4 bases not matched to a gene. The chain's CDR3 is CASSPGQANGYTF. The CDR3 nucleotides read TGTGCCAGCTCACCCGGACAGGCTAATGGCTACACCTTC.

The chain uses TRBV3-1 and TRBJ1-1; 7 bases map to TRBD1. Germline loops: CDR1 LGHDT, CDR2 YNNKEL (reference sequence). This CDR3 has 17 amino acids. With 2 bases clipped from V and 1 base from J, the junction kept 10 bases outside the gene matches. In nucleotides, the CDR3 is TGTGCCAGCAGCCAAAGGTTCTTAACAGGGGAGAACACTGAAGCTTTCTTT. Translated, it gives CASSQRFLTGENTEAFF.

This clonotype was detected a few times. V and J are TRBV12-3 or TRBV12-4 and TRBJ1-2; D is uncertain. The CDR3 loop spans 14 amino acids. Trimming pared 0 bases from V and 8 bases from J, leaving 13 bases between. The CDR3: CASSLAKGSQGYTF. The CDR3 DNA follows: TGTGCCAGCAGTTTAGCGAAGGGATCTCAAGGCTACACCTTC.

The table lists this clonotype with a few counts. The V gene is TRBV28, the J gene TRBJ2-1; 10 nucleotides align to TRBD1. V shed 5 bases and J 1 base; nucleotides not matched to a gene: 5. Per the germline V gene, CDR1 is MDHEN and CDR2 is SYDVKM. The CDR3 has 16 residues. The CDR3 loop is CASSPGDRGSYNEQFF. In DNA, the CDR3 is TGTGCCAGCAGTCCGGGGGACAGGGGATCCTACAATGAGCAGTTCTTC.

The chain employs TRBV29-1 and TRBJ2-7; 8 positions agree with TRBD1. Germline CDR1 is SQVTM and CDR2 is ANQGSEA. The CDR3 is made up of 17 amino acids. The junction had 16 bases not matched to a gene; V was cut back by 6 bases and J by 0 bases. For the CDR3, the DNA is TGCAGCGTAAACCGACCCGACAGGGGCCGAAGCTCCTACGAGCAGTACTTC. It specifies CSVNRPDRGRSSYEQYF.

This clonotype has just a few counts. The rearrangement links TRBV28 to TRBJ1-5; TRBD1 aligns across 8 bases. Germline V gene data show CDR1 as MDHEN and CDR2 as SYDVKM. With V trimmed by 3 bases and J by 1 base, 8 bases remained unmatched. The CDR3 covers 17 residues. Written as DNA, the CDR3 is TGTGCCAGCAGTTTCCCTCCCGGACAGGGAAGCAATCAGCCCCAGCATTTT. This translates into CASSFPPGQGSNQPQHF.

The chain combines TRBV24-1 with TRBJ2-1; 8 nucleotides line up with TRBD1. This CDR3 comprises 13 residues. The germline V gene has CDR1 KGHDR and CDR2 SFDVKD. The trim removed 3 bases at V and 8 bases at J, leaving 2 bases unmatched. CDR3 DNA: TGTGCCACCAGTGATATACAGGGGGATGAGCAGTTCTTC. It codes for CATSDIQGDEQFF.

CDR3 in DNA: TGTGCCAGCAGCCAGCCAGAAGAGACCCAGTACTTC. It specifies CASSQPEETQYF. V and J are TRBV7-9 and TRBJ2-5; D ambiguous. Germline V CDR1 and CDR2: SEHNR, FQNEAQ (reference sequence). V was clipped by 5 bases and J by 3 bases, with 7 bases between them. This CDR3 contains 12 residues.

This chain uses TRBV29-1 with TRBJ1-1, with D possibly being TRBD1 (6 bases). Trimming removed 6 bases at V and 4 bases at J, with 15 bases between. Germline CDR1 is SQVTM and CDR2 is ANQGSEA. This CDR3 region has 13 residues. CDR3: CSVAAGVSTEAFF. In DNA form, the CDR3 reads TGCAGCGTGGCGGCAGGGGTAAGCACTGAAGCTTTCTTT.

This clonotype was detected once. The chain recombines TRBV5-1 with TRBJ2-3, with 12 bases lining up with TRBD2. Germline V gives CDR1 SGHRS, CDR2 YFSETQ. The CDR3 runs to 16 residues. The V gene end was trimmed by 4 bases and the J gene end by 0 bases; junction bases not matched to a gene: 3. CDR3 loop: CASSVGLAGSTDTQYF. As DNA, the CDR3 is TGCGCCAGCAGCGTTGGACTAGCGGGGAGCACAGATACGCAGTATTTT. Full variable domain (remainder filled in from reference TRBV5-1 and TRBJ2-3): KAGVTQTPRYLIKTRGQQVTLSCSPISGHRSVSWYQQTPGQGLQFLFEYFSETQRNKGNFPGRFSGRQFSNSRSEMNVSTLELGDSALYLCASSVGLAGSTDTQYFGPGTRLTVL.

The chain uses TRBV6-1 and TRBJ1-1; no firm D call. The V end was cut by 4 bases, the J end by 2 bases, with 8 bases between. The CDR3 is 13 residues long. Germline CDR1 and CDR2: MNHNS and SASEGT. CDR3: CASSANRNTEAFF. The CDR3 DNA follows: TGTGCCAGCAGTGCTAACAGAAACACTGAAGCTTTCTTT.

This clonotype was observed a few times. CDR3 DNA sequence: TGCGCCAGCAGCTTGCAGCAGGCTAACTATGGCTACACCTTC. Amino acid sequence: CASSLQQANYGYTF. The chain employs TRBV5-1 and TRBJ1-2, with D uncertain. Germline V lookup: CDR1 SGHRS, CDR2 YFSETQ. The germline V and J ends were trimmed by 1 base and 0 bases, with 7 bases remaining between them. The CDR3 loop spans 14 amino acids.

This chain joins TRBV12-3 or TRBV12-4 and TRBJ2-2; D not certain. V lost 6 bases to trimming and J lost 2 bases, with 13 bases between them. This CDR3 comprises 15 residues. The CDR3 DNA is TGTGCCAGCAGCCTACAGACTTTAAACACCGGGGAGCTGTTTTTT. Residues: CASSLQTLNTGELFF.

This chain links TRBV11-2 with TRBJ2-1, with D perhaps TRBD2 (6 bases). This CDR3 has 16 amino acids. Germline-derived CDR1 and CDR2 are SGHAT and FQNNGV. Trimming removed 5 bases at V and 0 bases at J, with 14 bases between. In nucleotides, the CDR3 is TGTGCCAGCAGCCCTCTAGCGTCTAGCTCCTACAATGAGCAGTTCTTC. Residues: CASSPLASSSYNEQFF. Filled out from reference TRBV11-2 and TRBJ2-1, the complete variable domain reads EAGVAQSPRYKIIEKRQSVAFWCNPISGHATLYWYQQILGQGPKLLIQFQNNGVVDDSQLPKDRFSAERLKGVDSTLKIQPAKLEDSAVYLCASSPLASSSYNEQFFGPGTRLTVL.